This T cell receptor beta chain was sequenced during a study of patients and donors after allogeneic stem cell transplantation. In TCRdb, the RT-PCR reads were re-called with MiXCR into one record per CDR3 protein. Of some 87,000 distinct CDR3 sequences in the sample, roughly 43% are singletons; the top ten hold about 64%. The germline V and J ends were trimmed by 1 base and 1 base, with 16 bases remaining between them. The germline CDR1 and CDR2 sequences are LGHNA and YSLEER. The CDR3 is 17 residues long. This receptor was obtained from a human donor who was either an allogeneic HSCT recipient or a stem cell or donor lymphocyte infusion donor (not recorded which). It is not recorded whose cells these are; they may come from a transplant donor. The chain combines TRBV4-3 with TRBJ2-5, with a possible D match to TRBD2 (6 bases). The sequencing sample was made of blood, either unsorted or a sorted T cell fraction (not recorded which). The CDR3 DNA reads TGCGCCAGCAGCCAAGTGGGTAGCGGTCGGTTCCAAGAGACCCAGTACTTC. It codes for CASSQVGSGRFQETQYF.